This TCR beta chain was found in a study of blood T cells in healthy people across ages. Then a second PCR, running roughly 7 to 11 cycles, was carried out with a sample-barcoded 5' primer and a J-beta primer mix. Researchers report that a template-switch adaptor with 12 random nucleotides tagged each cDNA molecule. There were at least 3 million CDR3-containing paired-end reads obtained from each sample. TCRdb re-analysed the 5' RACE reads in MiXCR, keeping a single row per CDR3 protein. The sample has 750,000 to 950,000 distinct CDR3 sequences, approximately 53% seen once. The CDR3 sequence is 13 residues long. The germline V gene has CDR1 GTSNPN and CDR2 SVGIG (reference sequence). V was shortened by 4 bases and J by 0 bases, with 7 bases between the two germline ends. General study results and limits: Any conclusive comparison of naive versus antigen-experienced cells was prevented by using unsorted PBMCs.

Worth noting for this clonotype: Its antigen remains unknown.

This receptor was identified in a man at least 80 years old in good health. The rearrangement links TRBV30 to TRBJ2-1; tentative D call: TRBD2 (5 bases). The sample comprised blood. The CDR3 spells CAWTGSSYNEQFF. DNA for the CDR3: TGTGCCTGGACGGGGAGCTCCTACAATGAGCAGTTCTTC.